The rows below give T cell receptor beta chains drawn from one sample of a study of T-cell memory formation after mild COVID-19. Using its own MiXCR run on the 5' RACE reads, TCRdb lists one record per CDR3 protein. Of under 300,000 distinct CDR3 sequences listed, about 17% are singletons. The sequencing input was PBMCs or a T cell subset sorted from them (not recorded which). These receptors originate from a man between 18 and 35 years old who had mild COVID-19 (a few samples of this study predate the infection). Cell type and time point are not known. Each CDR3 is given with its conserved first and last residue. A D gene is named only where the DNA matches it firmly.

v_gene: TRBV2; j_gene: TRBJ2-5; d_gene: TRBD1; CDR3aa: CASSEPDRVVRRTQYF
v_gene: TRBV29-1; j_gene: TRBJ2-3; d_gene: NA; CDR3aa: CSAGTWDTQYF
v_gene: TRBV29-1; j_gene: TRBJ2-5; d_gene: TRBD2; CDR3aa: CSVGGGTLETQYF
v_gene: TRBV3-1; j_gene: TRBJ2-5; d_gene: TRBD2; CDR3aa: CASSETSEETQYF
v_gene: TRBV5-1; j_gene: TRBJ2-1; d_gene: NA; CDR3aa: CASSLSRAYNEQFF
v_gene: TRBV7-8; j_gene: TRBJ1-1; d_gene: TRBD1; CDR3aa: CASSKTGVDTEAFF
v_gene: TRBV4-2; j_gene: TRBJ2-2; d_gene: NA; CDR3aa: CASSQLGRFVGGTGELFF
v_gene: TRBV7-2; j_gene: TRBJ2-5; d_gene: TRBD2; CDR3aa: CASSPGGGETQYF
v_gene: TRBV20-1; j_gene: TRBJ1-1; d_gene: NA; CDR3aa: CSARSGGFIMNTEAFF
v_gene: TRBV9; j_gene: TRBJ2-3; d_gene: NA; CDR3aa: CASTGSRASDTQYF
v_gene: TRBV7-9; j_gene: TRBJ1-5; d_gene: TRBD1; CDR3aa: CASSLGQESNQPQHF
v_gene: TRBV7-2; j_gene: TRBJ1-2; d_gene: TRBD1; CDR3aa: CASTRQGAVTVVYTF
v_gene: TRBV15; j_gene: TRBJ2-1; d_gene: TRBD2; CDR3aa: CATSSGTSGGRLWNEQFF
v_gene: TRBV29-1; j_gene: TRBJ1-1; d_gene: NA; CDR3aa: CSVGWGGPEAFF
v_gene: TRBV7-2; j_gene: TRBJ1-2; d_gene: NA; CDR3aa: CASSLLGRVEYGYTF
v_gene: TRBV19; j_gene: TRBJ2-6; d_gene: NA; CDR3aa: CASSSRGSGANVLTF
v_gene: TRBV20-1; j_gene: TRBJ2-7; d_gene: TRBD1; CDR3aa: CSAQRQGVEQYF
v_gene: TRBV18; j_gene: TRBJ2-6; d_gene: NA; CDR3aa: CASSPNVAGANVLTF
v_gene: TRBV5-1; j_gene: TRBJ1-1; d_gene: NA; CDR3aa: CASSFQGMNTEAFF
v_gene: TRBV3-1; j_gene: TRBJ1-1; d_gene: NA; CDR3aa: CASSQDIRVTLDNTEAFF
v_gene: TRBV5-1; j_gene: TRBJ2-7; d_gene: NA; CDR3aa: CASRTGSYEQYF
v_gene: TRBV12-3/TRBV12-4; j_gene: TRBJ1-1; d_gene: NA; CDR3aa: CASFPGNRRTEAFF
v_gene: TRBV20-1; j_gene: TRBJ2-1; d_gene: TRBD2; CDR3aa: CSARVRGGSSYNEQFF
v_gene: TRBV7-9; j_gene: TRBJ1-2; d_gene: TRBD1; CDR3aa: CAPDGQGGYTF
v_gene: TRBV9; j_gene: TRBJ2-3; d_gene: NA; CDR3aa: CASSFEGDTQYF
v_gene: TRBV18; j_gene: TRBJ1-1; d_gene: NA; CDR3aa: CASSTGSTGMNTEAFF
v_gene: TRBV5-6; j_gene: TRBJ1-2; d_gene: TRBD1; CDR3aa: CASSLGDRGYGYTF